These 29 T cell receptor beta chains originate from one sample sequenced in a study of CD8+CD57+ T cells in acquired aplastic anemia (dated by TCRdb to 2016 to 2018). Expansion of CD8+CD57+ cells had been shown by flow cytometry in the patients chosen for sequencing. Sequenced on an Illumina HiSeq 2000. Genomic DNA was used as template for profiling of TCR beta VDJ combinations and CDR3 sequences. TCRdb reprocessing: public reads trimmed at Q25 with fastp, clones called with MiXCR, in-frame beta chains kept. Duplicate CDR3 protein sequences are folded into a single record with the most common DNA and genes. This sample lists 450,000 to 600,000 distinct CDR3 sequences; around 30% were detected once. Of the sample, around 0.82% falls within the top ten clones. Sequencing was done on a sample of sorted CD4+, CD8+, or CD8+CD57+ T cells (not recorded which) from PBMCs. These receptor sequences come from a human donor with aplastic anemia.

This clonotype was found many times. CDR3: CASSTRDGKNYGYTF. In DNA, the CDR3 is TGTGCCAGTAGTACCCGGGACGGCAAGAACTATGGCTACACCTTC. The chain combines TRBV19 with TRBJ1-2; D perhaps matches TRBD1 (5 bases). The CDR3 sequence is 15 residues long. V was trimmed by 4 bases and J by 2 bases, leaving 14 bases between them. The germline CDR1 and CDR2 sequences are LNHDA and SQIVND (reference sequence).

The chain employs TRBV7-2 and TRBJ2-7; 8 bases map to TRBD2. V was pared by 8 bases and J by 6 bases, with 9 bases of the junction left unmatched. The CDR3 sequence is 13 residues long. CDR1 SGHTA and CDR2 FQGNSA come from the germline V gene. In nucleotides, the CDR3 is TGTGCCAGCTTAACGGCTCGGGGGGGCGAGCAGTACTTC. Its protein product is CASLTARGGEQYF.

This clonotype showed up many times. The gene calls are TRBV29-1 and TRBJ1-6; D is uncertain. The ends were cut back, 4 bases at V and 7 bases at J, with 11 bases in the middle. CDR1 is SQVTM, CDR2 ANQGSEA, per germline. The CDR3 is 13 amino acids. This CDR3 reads CSVAGSPNSPLHF. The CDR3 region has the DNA TGCAGCGTTGCGGGCAGCCCCAATTCACCCCTCCACTTT.

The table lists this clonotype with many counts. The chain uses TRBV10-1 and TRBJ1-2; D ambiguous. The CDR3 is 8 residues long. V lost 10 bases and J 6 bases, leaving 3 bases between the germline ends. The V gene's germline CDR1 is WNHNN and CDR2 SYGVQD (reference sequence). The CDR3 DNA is TGCGCCATTGATGGCTACACCTTC. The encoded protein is CAIDGYTF.

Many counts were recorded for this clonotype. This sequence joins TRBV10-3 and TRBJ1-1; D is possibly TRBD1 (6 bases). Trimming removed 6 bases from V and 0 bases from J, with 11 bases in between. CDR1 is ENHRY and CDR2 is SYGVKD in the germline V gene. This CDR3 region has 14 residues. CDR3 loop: CAIRGQLLNTEAFF. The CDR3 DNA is TGTGCCATCAGAGGACAGTTACTGAACACTGAAGCTTTCTTT.

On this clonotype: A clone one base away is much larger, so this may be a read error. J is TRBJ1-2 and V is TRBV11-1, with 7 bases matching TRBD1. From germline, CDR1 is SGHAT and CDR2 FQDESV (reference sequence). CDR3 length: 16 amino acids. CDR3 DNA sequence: TGTGCCAGCAGCTCGACCGGGACAGAGTTCAACTATGGCTGCACCTTC. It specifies CASSSTGTEFNYGCTF.

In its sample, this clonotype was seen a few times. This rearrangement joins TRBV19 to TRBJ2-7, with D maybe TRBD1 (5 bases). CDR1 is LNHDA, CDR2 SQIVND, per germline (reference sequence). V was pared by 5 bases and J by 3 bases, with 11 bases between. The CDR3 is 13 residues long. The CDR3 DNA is TGTGCCAGTAGTCCCCTAGGGGACTACGAGCAGTACTTC. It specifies CASSPLGDYEQYF.

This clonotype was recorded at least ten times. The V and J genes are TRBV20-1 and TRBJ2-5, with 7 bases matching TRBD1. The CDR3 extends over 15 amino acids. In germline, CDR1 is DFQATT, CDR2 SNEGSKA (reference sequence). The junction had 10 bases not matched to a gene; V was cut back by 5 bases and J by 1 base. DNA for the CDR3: TGCAGTGCTGAAAGACGGACAGGTCCCCAAGAGACCCAGTACTTC. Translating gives CSAERRTGPQETQYF.

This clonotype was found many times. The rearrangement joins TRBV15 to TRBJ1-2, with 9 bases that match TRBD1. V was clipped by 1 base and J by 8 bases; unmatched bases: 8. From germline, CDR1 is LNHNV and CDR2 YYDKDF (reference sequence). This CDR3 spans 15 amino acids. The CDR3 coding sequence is TGTGCCACCAGCAGAGCTCGGACAGGGGTTCCAGGCTACACCTTC. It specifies CATSRARTGVPGYTF.

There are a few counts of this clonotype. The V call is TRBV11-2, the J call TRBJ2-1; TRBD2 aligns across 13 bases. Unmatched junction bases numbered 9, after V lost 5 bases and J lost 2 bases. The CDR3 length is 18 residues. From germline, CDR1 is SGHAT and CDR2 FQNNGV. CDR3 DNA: TGTGCCAGCAGCAAAACTAGCGGGAGGGCCTTTGCCTACAATGAGCAGTTCTTC. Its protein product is CASSKTSGRAFAYNEQFF.

This chain's CDR3 is CATSKDGENPPLHF. For the CDR3, the DNA is TGTGCCACCAGCAAGGACGGGGAGAATCCACCCCTCCACTTT. The chain links TRBV15 to TRBJ1-6, with D hard to call. In germline, CDR1 is LNHNV, CDR2 YYDKDF (reference sequence). V was pared by 4 bases and J by 11 bases, with 15 bases between. The CDR3 is 14 residues long.

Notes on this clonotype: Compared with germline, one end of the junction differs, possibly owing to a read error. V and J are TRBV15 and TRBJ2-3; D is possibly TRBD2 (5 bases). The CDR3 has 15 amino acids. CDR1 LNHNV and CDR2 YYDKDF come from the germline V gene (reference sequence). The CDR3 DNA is TGTGCCACCGGCAGAGGCGAGCGGTCCACAGATACGCAGTATTTT. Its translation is CATGRGERSTDTQYF.

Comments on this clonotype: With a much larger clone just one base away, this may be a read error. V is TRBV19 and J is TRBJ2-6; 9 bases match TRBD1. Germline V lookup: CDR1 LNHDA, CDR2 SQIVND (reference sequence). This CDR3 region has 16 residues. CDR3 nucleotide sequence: TGTGCCAGTTGTCCCGGGACAGGGTCTGGGGCCAACGTCCAGACTTTC. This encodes CASCPGTGSGANVQTF.

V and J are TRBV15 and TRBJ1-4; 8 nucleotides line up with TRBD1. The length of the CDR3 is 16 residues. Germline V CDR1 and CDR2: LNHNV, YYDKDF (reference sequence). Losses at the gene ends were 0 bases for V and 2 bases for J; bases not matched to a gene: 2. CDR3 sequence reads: CATSREDRATNEKLFF. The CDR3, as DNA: TGTGCCACCAGCAGAGAGGACAGGGCGACTAATGAAAAACTGTTTTTT.

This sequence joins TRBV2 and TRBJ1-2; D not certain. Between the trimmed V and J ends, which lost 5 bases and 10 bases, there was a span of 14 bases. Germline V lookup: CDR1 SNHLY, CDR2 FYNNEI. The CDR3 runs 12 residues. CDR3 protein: CASSRTSGAYTF. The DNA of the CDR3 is TGTGCCAGCAGTCGGACTAGCGGTGCCTACACCTTC.

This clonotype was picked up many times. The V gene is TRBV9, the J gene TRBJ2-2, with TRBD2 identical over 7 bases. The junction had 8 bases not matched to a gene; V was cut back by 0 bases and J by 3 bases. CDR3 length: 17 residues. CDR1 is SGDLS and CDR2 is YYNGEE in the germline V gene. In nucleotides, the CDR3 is TGTGCCAGCAGCGTAGCTTCGGCTAGCGGTCACACCGGGGAGCTGTTTTTT. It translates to CASSVASASGHTGELFF.

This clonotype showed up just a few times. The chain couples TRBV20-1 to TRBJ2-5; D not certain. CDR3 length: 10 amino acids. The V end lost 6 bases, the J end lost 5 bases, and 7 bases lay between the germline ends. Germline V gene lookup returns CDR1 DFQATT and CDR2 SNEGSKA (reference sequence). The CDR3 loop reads CSALWETQYF. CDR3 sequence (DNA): TGCAGTGCCCTGTGGGAGACCCAGTACTTC.

In DNA form, the CDR3 reads TGTGCCACTCAACCCACGGGACAGGGGGCGGGCGAGCAGTACTTC. Its translation: CATQPTGQGAGEQYF. The rearrangement joins TRBV24-1 to TRBJ2-7; 12 positions agree with TRBD1. The CDR3 length is 15 residues. Germline values: CDR1 KGHDR, CDR2 SFDVKD. Trimming at V came to 10 bases and at J to 6 bases, leaving 12 bases not matched to a gene.

The CDR3: CASSDIYSGYEQYF. CDR3 in DNA: TGTGCCAGCAGCGACATCTACTCTGGATACGAGCAGTACTTC. The V and J genes are TRBV2 and TRBJ2-7; D unresolved. The length of the CDR3 is 14 residues. Germline V CDR1 and CDR2: SNHLY, FYNNEI. V dropped 6 bases and J dropped 4 bases, with 16 bases sitting between them.

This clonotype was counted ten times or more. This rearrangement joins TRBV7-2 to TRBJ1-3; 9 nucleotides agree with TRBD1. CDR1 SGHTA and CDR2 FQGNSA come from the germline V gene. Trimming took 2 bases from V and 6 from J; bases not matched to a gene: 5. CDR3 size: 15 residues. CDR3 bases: TGTGCCAGCAGCTTATGGGACAGGGAGGCAAACACCATATATTTT. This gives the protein CASSLWDREANTIYF. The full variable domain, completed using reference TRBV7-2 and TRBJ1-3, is GAGVSQSPSNKVTEKGKDVELRCDPISGHTALYWYRQSLGQGLEFLIYFQGNSAPDKSGLPSDRFSAERTGGSVSTLTIQRTQQEDSAVYLCASSLWDREANTIYFGEGSWLTVV.

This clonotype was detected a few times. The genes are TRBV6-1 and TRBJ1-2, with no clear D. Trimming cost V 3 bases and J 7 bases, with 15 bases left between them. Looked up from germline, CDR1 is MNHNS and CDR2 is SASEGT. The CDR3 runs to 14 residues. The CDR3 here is CASSDGPKSGGYTF. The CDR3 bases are TGTGCCAGCAGTGATGGACCCAAGTCGGGTGGCTACACCTTC.

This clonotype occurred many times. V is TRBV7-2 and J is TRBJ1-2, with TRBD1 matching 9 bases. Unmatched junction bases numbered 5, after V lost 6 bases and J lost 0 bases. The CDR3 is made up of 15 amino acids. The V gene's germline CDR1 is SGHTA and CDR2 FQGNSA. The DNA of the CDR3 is TGTGCCAGCAGTCGAACAGGGGGCGCTAACTATGGCTACACCTTC. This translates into CASSRTGGANYGYTF.

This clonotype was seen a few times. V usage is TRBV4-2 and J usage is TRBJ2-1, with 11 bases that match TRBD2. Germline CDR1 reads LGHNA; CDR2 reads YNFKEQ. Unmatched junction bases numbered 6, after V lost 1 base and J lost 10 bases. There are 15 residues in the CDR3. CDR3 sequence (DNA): TGTGCCAGCAGCCAAGCAACTAGCGGGAGCCACGAGCAGTTCTTC. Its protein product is CASSQATSGSHEQFF.

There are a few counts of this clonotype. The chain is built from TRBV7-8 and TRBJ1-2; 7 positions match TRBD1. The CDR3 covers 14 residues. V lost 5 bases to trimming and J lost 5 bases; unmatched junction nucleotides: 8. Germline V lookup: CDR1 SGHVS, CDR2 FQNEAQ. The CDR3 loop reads CASSQTGTVYGYTF. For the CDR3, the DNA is TGTGCCAGCAGCCAAACCGGGACAGTGTATGGCTACACCTTC.

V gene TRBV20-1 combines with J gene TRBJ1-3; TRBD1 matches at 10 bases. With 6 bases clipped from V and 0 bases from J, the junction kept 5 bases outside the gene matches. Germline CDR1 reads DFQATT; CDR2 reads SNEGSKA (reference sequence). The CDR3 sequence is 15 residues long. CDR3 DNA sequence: TGCAGTGCGAGCGGGACAGGGGCCTCTGGAAACACCATATATTTT. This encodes CSASGTGASGNTIYF.

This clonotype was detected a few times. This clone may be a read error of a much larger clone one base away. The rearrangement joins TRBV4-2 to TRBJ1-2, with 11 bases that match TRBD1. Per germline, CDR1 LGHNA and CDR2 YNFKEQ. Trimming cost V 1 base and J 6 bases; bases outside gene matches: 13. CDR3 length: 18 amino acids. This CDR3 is CASSQVRDRGGGVDGYTF. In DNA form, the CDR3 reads TGTGCCAGCAGCCAAGTCAGGGACAGGGGGGGTGGCGTGGATGGCTACACCTTC.

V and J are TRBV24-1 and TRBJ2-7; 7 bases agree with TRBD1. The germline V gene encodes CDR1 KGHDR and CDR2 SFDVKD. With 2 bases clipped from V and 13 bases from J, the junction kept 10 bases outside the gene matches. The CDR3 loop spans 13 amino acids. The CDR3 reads CATSDSSLGGSYF. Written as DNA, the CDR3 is TGTGCCACCAGTGATTCGTCGTTAGGGGGCAGCTACTTC.

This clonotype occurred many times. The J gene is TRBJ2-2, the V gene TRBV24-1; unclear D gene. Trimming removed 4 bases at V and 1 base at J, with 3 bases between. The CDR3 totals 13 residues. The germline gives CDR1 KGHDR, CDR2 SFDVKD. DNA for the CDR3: TGTGCCACCAGTGAAAGGAACACCGGGGAGCTGTTTTTT. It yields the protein CATSERNTGELFF.

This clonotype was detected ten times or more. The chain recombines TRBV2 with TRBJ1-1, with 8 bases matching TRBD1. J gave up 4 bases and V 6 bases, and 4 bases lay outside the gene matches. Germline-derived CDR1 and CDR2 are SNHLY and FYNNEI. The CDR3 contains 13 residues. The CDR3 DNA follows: TGTGCCAGCAGAGCAGGGGGCACCACTGAAGCTTTCTTT. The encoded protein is CASRAGGTTEAFF.